This is a list of T cell receptor beta chains from one sample in a study of shared clonotypes between healthy human individuals. Assay used: immunoSEQ multiplex PCR; TCRdb lists only in-frame clones, some missing. Among about 2,100,000 clones, about 93% were seen once, and the ten largest hold 1.5% to 2%. Sample: naive CD8+ T cells from PBMCs. Receptors originate from a man younger than 30 in good health. Some clones in this sample may be carry-over from other donors' samples. Each CDR3 is given with its conserved first and last residue. The order of the fields is J gene, CDR3 length, D gene, clone size, V gene, CDR3 protein, CDR3 DNA. The D gene is left open where the match is weak. Clone size is shown for a subset of rows, as once, few, many or a class of expanded clone.

TRBJ1-2,15,.,.,TRBV5-1,CASSWARTENYGYTF,TGCGCCAGCAGCTGGGCCCGGACAGAGAACTATGGCTACACCTTC
TRBJ2-7,15,TRBD1,.,TRBV5-1,CASSFDRDRTYEQYF,TGCGCCAGCAGCTTCGACAGGGATCGTACCTACGAGCAGTACTTC
TRBJ1-2,14,.,.,TRBV5-6,CASSLVGGAYGYTF,TGTGCCAGCAGCTTGGTAGGAGGGGCTTATGGCTACACCTTC
TRBJ2-1,17,.,.,TRBV18,CASSPPVPARTYNEQFF,TGTGCCAGCTCACCACCGGTCCCAGCGAGAACCTACAATGAGCAGTTCTTC
TRBJ1-1,16,.,.,TRBV7-9,CASSFPRGGPNTEAFF,TGTGCCAGCAGCTTCCCCCGGGGAGGGCCGAACACTGAAGCTTTCTTT
TRBJ2-5,16,.,once,TRBV7-9,CASSLGWSVSEETQYF,TGTGCCAGCAGCTTAGGGTGGAGTGTTAGCGAGGAGACCCAGTACTTC
TRBJ2-2,15,TRBD2,.,TRBV7-8,CASSSIAGNTGELFF,TGTGCCAGCAGCTCGATAGCGGGGAACACCGGGGAGCTGTTTTTT
TRBJ2-7,15,.,once,TRBV6-5,CASSPIRGSSYEQYF,TGTGCCAGCAGCCCCATCCGAGGCTCGTCCTACGAGCAGTACTTC
TRBJ2-7,15,.,few,TRBV27,CASSPPAGNVGEQYF,TGTGCCAGCAGCCCACCAGCAGGGAATGTGGGCGAGCAGTACTTC
TRBJ1-2,12,.,.,TRBV29-1,CSVLDRPYGYTF,TGCAGCGTCCTTGACAGGCCCTATGGCTACACCTTC
TRBJ1-2,15,TRBD1,.,TRBV7-2,CASSPRGRGLDGYTF,TGTGCCAGCAGCCCGAGGGGGCGGGGGCTCGACGGCTACACCTTC
TRBJ1-2,14,.,.,TRBV7-3,CASSLTAGYEGYTF,TGTGCCAGCAGCTTAACGGCAGGGTACGAGGGCTACACCTTC
TRBJ2-1,16,TRBD2,once,TRBV15,CATSRVWREGPYEQFF,TGTGCCACCAGCAGAGTCTGGCGGGAGGGCCCTTATGAGCAGTTCTTC
TRBJ2-2,16,TRBD2,.,TRBV5-1,CASSLLAGTNTGELFF,TGCGCCAGCAGCTTGTTAGCGGGAACGAACACCGGGGAGCTGTTTTTT
TRBJ1-3,16,.,.,TRBV9,CASSGTDWSSGNTIYF,TGTGCCAGCAGCGGCACGGACTGGAGCTCTGGAAACACCATATATTTT